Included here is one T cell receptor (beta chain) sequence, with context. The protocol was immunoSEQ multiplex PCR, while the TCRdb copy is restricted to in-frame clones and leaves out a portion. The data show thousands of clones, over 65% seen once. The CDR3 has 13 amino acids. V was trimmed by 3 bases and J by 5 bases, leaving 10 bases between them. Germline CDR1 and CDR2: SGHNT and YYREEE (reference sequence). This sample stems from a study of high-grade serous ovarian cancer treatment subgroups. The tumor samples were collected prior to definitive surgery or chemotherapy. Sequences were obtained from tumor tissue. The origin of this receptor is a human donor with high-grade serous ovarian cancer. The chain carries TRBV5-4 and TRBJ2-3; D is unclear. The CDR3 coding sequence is TGTGCCAGCAGCTCCCAGACGGAAGATACGCAGTATTTT. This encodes CASSSQTEDTQYF.